This entry lists 11 T cell receptor beta chains sequenced from one sample in a study of spatial heterogeneity in lung cancer. The antigens these receptors bind are not known. General study points: Higher tumor mutation counts went along with higher counts of expanded intratumoral alpha and beta TCRs.

TCRdb itself ran the 5' RACE reads through MiXCR, one entry per CDR3 protein. The sample records 16,000 or so distinct CDR3 sequences, approximately 6.2% being singletons. Time point of the sample: sample taken at primary tumor resection. Sample: lung tumor tissue, taken at surgery. The origin of the receptors is a female donor with early-stage non-small cell lung cancer.

By share, this clonotype ranks as medium-sized. The chain uses TRBV7-2 and TRBJ2-1; 9 bases match TRBD2. V was clipped by 5 bases and J by 9 bases; unmatched bases: 14. The CDR3 spans 16 residues. Germline CDR1 and CDR2: SGHTA and FQGNSA. The CDR3 here is CASSLRGRGGQGEQFF. As DNA, the CDR3 is TGTGCCAGCAGCCTCCGCGGGCGGGGGGGCCAAGGTGAGCAGTTCTTC. Full variable domain (missing parts from reference TRBV7-2 and TRBJ2-1): GAGVSQSPSNKVTEKGKDVELRCDPISGHTALYWYRQSLGQGLEFLIYFQGNSAPDKSGLPSDRFSAERTGGSVSTLTIQRTQQEDSAVYLCASSLRGRGGQGEQFFGPGTRLTVL.

This clonotype is medium-sized. The chain is built from TRBV6-5 and TRBJ1-4, with a tentative D call TRBD1 (6 bases). CDR3 length: 12 amino acids. The V end was cut by 6 bases, the J end by 8 bases, with 10 bases between. Germline V gene sequence: CDR1 MNHEY, CDR2 SVGAGI. The CDR3 nucleotides read TGTGCCAGCAGCCTTGACAGGGAAAAACTGTTTTTT. Its translation is CASSLDREKLFF.

With regard to this clonotype: Given a much more abundant clone one base away, this may be a read error. This chain uses TRBV30 with TRBJ2-1; perhaps TRBD1 as D (6 bases). CDR1 is GTSNPN, CDR2 SVGIG, per germline (reference sequence). The CDR3 loop spans 13 amino acids. The CDR3 DNA reads as TGTGCCTGGATCACACAGGGTTACAATGCGCAGTTCTTC. Translated, it gives CAWITQGYNAQFF.

This clonotype showed up many times. The chain recombines TRBV3-1 with TRBJ2-7; D could derive from TRBD1 or TRBD2 (5 bases each). The CDR3 runs 17 residues. Looked up from germline, CDR1 is LGHDT and CDR2 is YNNKEL (reference sequence). V dropped 4 bases and J dropped 0 bases, with 19 bases sitting between them. The CDR3 reads CASSPKPPGTGSYEQYF. The CDR3 bases are TGTGCCAGCAGCCCAAAACCGCCTGGGACCGGCTCCTACGAGCAGTACTTC.

The table lists this clonotype with a few counts. The V call is TRBV20-1, the J call TRBJ2-3; TRBD2 agrees at 8 bases. CDR1 and CDR2 from the germline V gene are DFQATT and SNEGSKA (reference sequence). V shed 0 bases and J 7 bases; nucleotides not matched to a gene: 6. The CDR3 spans 14 residues. CDR3 DNA: TGCAGTGCTAGAGATTCTCGCGGGGGGTATACGCAGTATTTT. Amino acid sequence: CSARDSRGGYTQYF.

Many counts were recorded for this clonotype. This chain links TRBV28 with TRBJ2-7; D is ambiguous. V was shortened by 2 bases and J by 5 bases, with 10 bases between the two germline ends. CDR1 and CDR2 (germline): MDHEN, SYDVKM. CDR3 size: 13 residues. The CDR3 loop is CASSLIQDHEQYF. DNA for the CDR3: TGTGCCAGCAGTTTAATCCAGGACCACGAGCAGTACTTC.

Ten or more counts support this clonotype. The V call is TRBV2, the J call TRBJ1-6; TRBD1 aligns across 9 bases. The CDR3 is 22 residues long. Germline CDR1 and CDR2: SNHLY and FYNNEI. Trimming took 6 bases from V and 7 from J; bases not matched to a gene: 28. CDR3 nucleotide sequence: TGTGCCAGCAGCCTAGACTTCCAAACAGGGGACAGGGACATATTCTCCAATTCACCCCTCCACTTT. Translating gives CASSLDFQTGDRDIFSNSPLHF.

Ten or more counts support this clonotype. The chain uses TRBV2 and TRBJ1-1; 8 bases are shared with TRBD1. Trimming at V came to 7 bases and at J to 4 bases, leaving 2 bases not matched to a gene. There are 12 residues in the CDR3. Germline assignment: CDR1 SNHLY and CDR2 FYNNEI. CDR3 amino acids: CASKGQATEAFF. CDR3 bases: TGTGCCAGCAAGGGACAGGCCACTGAAGCTTTCTTT.

This clonotype was detected many times. The J gene is TRBJ1-2, the V gene TRBV7-2; D is ambiguous. With 5 bases removed from V and 3 bases from J, the gap between germline ends came to 19 bases. The CDR3 runs to 16 residues. Per germline, CDR1 SGHTA and CDR2 FQGNSA. The CDR3 reads CASSHGPPGGDYGYTF. The CDR3 DNA reads as TGTGCCAGCAGCCATGGGCCGCCGGGCGGAGACTATGGCTACACCTTC.

This clonotype was seen more than once but under ten times. V is TRBV6-5 and J is TRBJ2-7, with D tentatively TRBD1 (7 bases). The CDR3 extends over 13 amino acids. Germline CDR1 MNHEY, CDR2 SVGAGI. Trimming shortened V by 6 bases and J by 7 bases, and 16 bases separated the two germline ends. The CDR3 region is CASRVKGAGEQYF. CDR3 nucleotides: TGTGCCAGCAGGGTTAAGGGGGCGGGGGAGCAGTACTTC.

This clonotype was seen ten or more times. V is TRBV30 and J is TRBJ2-1; a possible D gene is TRBD1 (6 bases). The germline V and J ends were trimmed by 4 bases and 4 bases, with 11 bases remaining between them. Germline CDR1 is GTSNPN and CDR2 is SVGIG (reference sequence). CDR3 length equals 13 residues. DNA of the CDR3: TGTGCCTGGATCACACAGGGTTACAATGAGCAGTTCTTC. Translating gives CAWITQGYNEQFF.